Shown below are 29 T cell receptor beta chains from a single sample sequenced in a study of glioma-infiltrating T cells. Amplification of TCR alpha and beta CDR3 regions from RNA used iRepertoire nested multiplex PCR. TCRdb independently ran MiXCR on the multiplex PCR reads; one entry per CDR3 protein. Altogether fewer than 200,000 distinct CDR3 sequences are present, approximately 30% being singletons, with the ten largest covering over 20%. Sequenced: glioma tissue, nonneoplastic brain tissue, or PBMCs (not recorded which). The receptor set was obtained from a human donor with low-grade glioma or glioblastoma, undergoing nonglioma brain surgery, or in good health (not recorded which).

This clonotype appeared a single time. A single base separates this from a much larger clone, so it may be a read error. This rearrangement joins TRBV2 to TRBJ2-1; tentative D call: TRBD2 (5 bases). The CDR3 contains 13 residues. Germline V CDR1 and CDR2: SNHLY, FYNNEI. CDR3 amino acids: CASRSLVYNVQFF. The CDR3 nucleotides read TGTGCCAGCAGGTCACTAGTGTACAATGTGCAGTTCTTC.

The chain recombines TRBV5-1 with TRBJ1-1; TRBD1 aligns across 9 bases. The junction had 10 bases not matched to a gene; V was cut back by 4 bases and J by 6 bases. CDR3 length equals 15 residues. Germline CDR1 SGHRS, CDR2 YFSETQ. The CDR3 bases are TGCGCCAGCAGCGAGGGACAGGGAATTTGGGCTGAAGCTTTCTTT. This codes for CASSEGQGIWAEAFF.

V usage is TRBV14 and J usage is TRBJ2-7; D perhaps matches TRBD2 (5 bases). Per the germline V gene, CDR1 is SGHDN and CDR2 is FVKESK. Trimming removed 5 bases from V and 5 bases from J, with 19 bases in between. CDR3 length: 15 amino acids. The CDR3 region is CASSGRGSLSNEQYF. The CDR3 DNA reads as TGTGCCAGCAGCGGGAGAGGCTCACTTTCCAACGAGCAGTACTTC.

In its sample, this clonotype was seen many times. The chain couples TRBV6-2 or TRBV6-3 to TRBJ1-3; D is unclear. Germline values: CDR1 MNHEY, CDR2 SVGEGT. Trimming took 6 bases from V and 3 from J, leaving 12 bases between them. The CDR3 is made up of 14 amino acids. The CDR3: CASRGPTYGNTIYF. CDR3 nucleotides: TGTGCCAGCAGAGGACCCACTTATGGAAACACCATATATTTT.

This clonotype was seen ten or more times. The V gene is TRBV6-1, the J gene TRBJ2-1, with D maybe TRBD1 (6 bases). The V end was cut by 6 bases, the J end by 6 bases, with 18 bases between. The germline CDR1 and CDR2 sequences are MNHNS and SASEGT. The CDR3 sequence is 15 residues long. CDR3 bases: TGTGCCAGCAGATCCCCGGGACAAAGGCTCAATGAGCAGTTCTTC. Its translation is CASRSPGQRLNEQFF.

The V and J genes are TRBV3-1 and TRBJ2-7, with 7 bases fitting TRBD2. Germline CDR1 reads LGHDT; CDR2 reads YNNKEL (reference sequence). This CDR3 is 14 amino acids long. Trimming at V came to 4 bases and at J to 5 bases, leaving 8 bases not matched to a gene. The CDR3 is CASSRTGGEDEQYF. The CDR3 region has the DNA TGTGCCAGCAGCCGTACGGGAGGCGAGGACGAGCAGTACTTC.

The rearrangement joins TRBV7-9 to TRBJ2-3; 10 nucleotides align to TRBD1. The V gene end was trimmed by 1 base and the J gene end by 4 bases; junction bases not matched to a gene: 5. The CDR3 covers 16 residues. CDR1 is SEHNR, CDR2 FQNEAQ, per germline (reference sequence). CDR3 protein: CASSLGGTGVSDTQYF. Written as DNA, the CDR3 is TGTGCCAGCAGCTTAGGCGGGACAGGGGTCTCAGATACGCAGTATTTT.

This clonotype showed up just a few times. J is TRBJ1-1 and V is TRBV7-2, with D possibly matching TRBD1 (6 bases). The CDR3 contains 14 residues. CDR1 and CDR2 (germline): SGHTA, FQGNSA. V lost 6 bases and J 4 bases, leaving 15 bases between the germline ends. For the CDR3, the DNA is TGTGCCAGCAGTTCAGGGGTCCCCACCACTGAAGCTTTCTTT. Amino acids: CASSSGVPTTEAFF.

This clonotype was seen repeatedly, ten times or more. The chain employs TRBV6-1 and TRBJ2-3; D is possibly TRBD1 (5 bases). The V end lost 2 bases, the J end lost 1 base, and 10 bases lay between the germline ends. Germline values: CDR1 MNHNS, CDR2 SASEGT. The CDR3 contains 15 residues. The CDR3 region is CASSERAGRTDTQYF. The CDR3 DNA reads TGTGCCAGCAGTGAACGGGCAGGGCGCACAGATACGCAGTATTTT.

This clonotype was counted only a few times. V gene TRBV12-3 or TRBV12-4 combines with J gene TRBJ2-7; 8 bases match TRBD2. CDR3 length equals 13 residues. Germline trimming cut 4 bases from V and 3 bases from J; bases unmatched to any gene: 2. The CDR3 nucleotides are TGTGCCAGCAGTTGGGCGGGAGGCTACGAGCAGTACTTC. Its translation is CASSWAGGYEQYF.

This clonotype turned up a few times. The gene calls are TRBV5-6 and TRBJ2-7; D is unclear. Trimming left V 4 bases short and J 3 bases short, with 11 bases between. CDR1 and CDR2 (germline): SGHDT, YYEEEE. The CDR3 has 13 residues. Written as DNA, the CDR3 is TGTGCCAGCAGCCCCCCTGGCCACTACGAGCAGTACTTC. Translation: CASSPPGHYEQYF.

A word on this clonotype: A much larger clone sits a single nucleotide away, making a read error possible. The chain couples TRBV7-2 to TRBJ2-1; 8 positions agree with TRBD1. CDR3 length: 15 residues. Germline CDR1 reads SGHTA; CDR2 reads FQGNSA. For the CDR3, the DNA is TGCGCCAGCAGCCAAGAAACAGGGGGAAGCAATGAGCAGTTCTTC. It yields the protein CASSQETGGSNEQFF.

This clonotype was detected a few times. The chain carries TRBV12-3 or TRBV12-4 and TRBJ1-3; D is possibly TRBD1 (6 bases). Trimming removed 6 bases from V and 1 base from J, with 25 bases in between. The length of the CDR3 is 19 residues. The chain's CDR3 is CASSWGGPLEGKSGNTIYF. DNA of the CDR3: TGTGCCAGCAGCTGGGGGGGGCCCCTCGAAGGGAAATCTGGAAACACCATATATTTT.

This chain connects TRBV18 to TRBJ1-1; no firm D call. V dropped 6 bases and J dropped 12 bases, with 17 bases sitting between them. Germline CDR1 and CDR2: KGHSH and LQKENI. CDR3 length equals 12 residues. In DNA form, the CDR3 reads TGTGCCAGCTCCCCTATCCTGACTGACTCTTTCTTT. Encoded protein: CASSPILTDSFF.

There are many counts of this clonotype. J is TRBJ2-2 and V is TRBV27; TRBD2 matches at 7 bases. CDR1 and CDR2 (germline): MNHEY, SMNVEV (reference sequence). The CDR3 has 16 residues. V shed 0 bases and J 4 bases; nucleotides not matched to a gene: 5. The CDR3 bases are TGTGCCAGCAGTTTATCCGGACTAGGGCGCACCGGGGAGCTGTTTTTT. Protein sequence: CASSLSGLGRTGELFF.

The CDR3 coding sequence is TGCAGTGCAGAGGACAGGGGGGCCAACGAGCAGTACTTC. Encoded protein: CSAEDRGANEQYF. The chain recombines TRBV20-1 with TRBJ2-7, with TRBD1 matching 10 bases. The CDR3 is made up of 13 amino acids. Germline V lookup: CDR1 DFQATT, CDR2 SNEGSKA (reference sequence). After removal of 6 bases from V and 5 bases from J, the junction contained 7 bases not matched to a gene.

This clonotype occurred many times. The chain links TRBV29-1 to TRBJ2-1; 9 bases map to TRBD1. The CDR3 consists of 13 residues. CDR1 and CDR2 (germline): SQVTM, ANQGSEA. The trim removed 8 bases at V and 3 bases at J, leaving 5 bases unmatched. CDR3 DNA: TGCAGCCAGACGACAGGGGGCTACAATGAGCAGTTCTTC. It specifies CSQTTGGYNEQFF.

This clonotype was counted at least ten times. The V gene is TRBV12-3 or TRBV12-4, the J gene TRBJ1-1; no definite D call. The V gene lost 6 bases and the J gene lost 5 bases, with 16 bases spanning the gap. The CDR3 is made up of 14 amino acids. The CDR3 coding sequence is TGTGCCAGCAGCAGCACGTCCGTCTGGACTGAAGCTTTCTTT. It codes for CASSSTSVWTEAFF.

This clonotype was detected only a few times. This chain joins TRBV4-1 and TRBJ2-7; D may be TRBD1 or TRBD2 (6 bases each). CDR1 and CDR2 from the germline V gene are MGHRA and YSYEKL. Trimming cost V 0 bases and J 5 bases, with 17 bases left between them. CDR3 length: 16 residues. Here the CDR3 DNA reads TGCGCCAGCAGCCAAGATAGCGGCAGGGGAGGAAACGAGCAGTACTTC. Translating it yields CASSQDSGRGGNEQYF.

The table lists this clonotype with many counts. The V call is TRBV7-2, the J call TRBJ1-1, with D possibly TRBD1 on 6 matching bases. This CDR3 is built from 15 residues. V was pared by 0 bases and J by 4 bases, with 12 bases between. Germline V CDR1 and CDR2: SGHTA, FQGNSA. CDR3 protein: CASSLAGGRITEAFF. The CDR3, as DNA: TGTGCCAGCAGCTTAGCGGGGGGGCGGATCACTGAAGCTTTCTTT.

This clonotype was seen more than once but under ten times. The chain uses TRBV19 and TRBJ2-4; unclear D gene. This CDR3 comprises 13 residues. The V end was cut by 5 bases, the J end by 0 bases, with 5 bases between. The germline CDR1 and CDR2 sequences are LNHDA and SQIVND (reference sequence). As DNA, the CDR3 is TGTGCCAGTAGTTCCATAGCCAAAAACATTCAGTACTTC. This translates into CASSSIAKNIQYF.

This clonotype was seen many times. The genes are TRBV20-1 and TRBJ2-1; 7 bases agree with TRBD2. CDR3 length: 21 amino acids. The junction had 23 bases not matched to a gene; V was cut back by 0 bases and J by 3 bases. Per germline, CDR1 DFQATT and CDR2 SNEGSKA (reference sequence). Here the CDR3 DNA reads TGCAGTGCTAGAGATCCCGGGACTATGGTGTTGACGGGATGGAACTACAATGAGCAGTTCTTC. It is translated as CSARDPGTMVLTGWNYNEQFF.

On this clonotype: At one boundary the junction diverges from the germline segment, which might be a read error. The genes are TRBV3-1 and TRBJ2-7, with 9 bases fitting TRBD1. The CDR3 extends over 16 amino acids. CDR1 and CDR2 from the germline V gene are LGHDT and YNNKEL (reference sequence). The DNA of the CDR3 is TGTGCCAGCAGCCAAGCCGACAGGGGGTCCTCCTCCGAGCAGTACTTC. Encoded protein: CASSQADRGSSSEQYF.

This clonotype was detected ten times or more. The CDR3: CSGQLRDTQYF. CDR3 DNA: TGCAGCGGACAACTACGCGATACGCAGTATTTT. The chain employs TRBV29-1 and TRBJ2-3; no reliable D call. This CDR3 comprises 11 residues. Trimming removed 7 bases from V and 6 bases from J, with 11 bases in between. Germline V CDR1 and CDR2: SQVTM, ANQGSEA.

V is TRBV27 and J is TRBJ1-2, with 7 bases that match TRBD1. Germline lookup yields CDR1 MNHEY and CDR2 SMNVEV (reference sequence). The CDR3 length is 15 residues. V lost 6 bases and J lost 0; bases outside the gene matches: 7. CDR3 DNA: TGTGCCAGCAGAGATCCCGGGACAGCTAACTATGGCTACACCTTC. Protein sequence: CASRDPGTANYGYTF.

This clonotype was counted many times. V gene TRBV20-1 combines with J gene TRBJ2-7, with 13 bases fitting TRBD2. The CDR3 is 15 amino acids. J lost 4 bases, V lost 0 bases, and 3 bases had no gene match. Per germline, CDR1 DFQATT and CDR2 SNEGSKA (reference sequence). The CDR3, as DNA: TGCAGTGCTAGAGAGGGACTAGCGGGAAATTACGAGCAGTACTTC. This gives the protein CSAREGLAGNYEQYF.

This clonotype was seen repeatedly, ten times or more. The chain is built from TRBV7-9 and TRBJ2-7; 10 bases match TRBD1. CDR1 is SEHNR and CDR2 is FQNEAQ in the germline V gene (reference sequence). This CDR3 spans 14 amino acids. Germline trimming cut 5 bases from V and 5 bases from J; bases unmatched to any gene: 6. CDR3 region: CASSTDRGGDEQYF. The DNA of the CDR3 is TGTGCCAGCAGCACGGACAGGGGGGGCGACGAGCAGTACTTC.

The chain employs TRBV4-1 and TRBJ1-2, with a weak D call TRBD1 (5 bases). The V end was cut by 4 bases, the J end by 6 bases, with 15 bases between. This CDR3 region has 14 residues. Germline assignment: CDR1 MGHRA and CDR2 YSYEKL. The CDR3 here is CASSPLFGGNGYTF. CDR3 DNA: TGCGCCAGCAGCCCGCTGTTTGGGGGGAATGGCTACACCTTC.

In its sample, this clonotype was seen many times. The chain employs TRBV7-2 and TRBJ2-3; possible D gene TRBD1, 5 bases. V was clipped by 5 bases and J by 3 bases, with 15 bases between them. The germline V gene encodes CDR1 SGHTA and CDR2 FQGNSA. The CDR3 is made up of 15 amino acids. The CDR3: CASSLLGLGTDTQYF. DNA for the CDR3: TGTGCCAGCAGCCTCTTGGGGCTGGGGACAGATACGCAGTATTTT.